In its sample, the clone carrying this T cell receptor beta chain was seen a few times. The data are from a study of human T cells and chemical hapten exposure. For the library, individual cDNA molecules each received unique molecular identifiers. Per the original data handling: Sample-level TCR yields exhibited a median of approximately 88,000, with a range of about 20,000 to 750,000. Using its own MiXCR run on the RACE reads, TCRdb lists one record per CDR3 protein. These V and J calls are TCRdb output, not the study's own analysis. Of about 84,000 distinct CDR3 sequences in the sample, about 9.4% were seen once. This sample's time point: patch test 2, 6 weeks after DPC sensitization. Treatment described: therapeutic diphenylcyclopropenone sensitization with weekly scalp DPC. Unfractionated whole blood yielded the extracted total RNA. V was shortened by 4 bases and J by 5 bases, with 9 bases between the two germline ends. The CDR3 covers 12 residues. Germline V gene lookup returns CDR1 DFQATT and CDR2 SNEGSKA (reference sequence).

The chain couples TRBV20-1 to TRBJ2-1; a possible D gene is TRBD2 (5 bases). This TCR was recovered from a woman between 45 and 65 years old with alopecia areata. Some clones in this sample may be carry-over from other donors' samples. Source: whole blood, taken in connection with sensitization to the hapten diphenylcyclopropenone (DPC). The CDR3 DNA sequence: TGCAGTGCTACCGGGGAAAACAATGAGCAGTTCTTC. Its protein product is CSATGENNEQFF.